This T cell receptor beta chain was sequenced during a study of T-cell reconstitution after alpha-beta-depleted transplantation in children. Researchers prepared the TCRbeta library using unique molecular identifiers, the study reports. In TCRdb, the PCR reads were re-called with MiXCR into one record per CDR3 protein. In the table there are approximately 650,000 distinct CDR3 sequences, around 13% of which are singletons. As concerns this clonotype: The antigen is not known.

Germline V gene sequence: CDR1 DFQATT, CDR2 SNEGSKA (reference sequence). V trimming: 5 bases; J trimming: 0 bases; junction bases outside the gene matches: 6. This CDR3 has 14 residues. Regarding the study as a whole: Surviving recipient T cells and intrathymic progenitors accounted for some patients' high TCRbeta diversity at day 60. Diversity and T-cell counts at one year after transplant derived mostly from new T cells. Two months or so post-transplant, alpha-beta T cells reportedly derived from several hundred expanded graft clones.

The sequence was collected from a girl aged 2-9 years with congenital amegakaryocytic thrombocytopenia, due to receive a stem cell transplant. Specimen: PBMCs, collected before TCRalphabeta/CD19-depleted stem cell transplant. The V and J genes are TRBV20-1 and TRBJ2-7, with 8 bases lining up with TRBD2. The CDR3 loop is CSADAGTSSYEQYF. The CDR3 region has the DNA TGCAGTGCTGATGCCGGGACTAGCTCCTACGAGCAGTACTTC.